This T cell receptor (beta chain) was captured by sequencing in a study of CD8 T cells in Susac syndrome. Study-level information: Blood was drawn from Susac syndrome patients while they were therapy-naive, on corticosteroids, or on intravenous immunoglobulin alone. General study findings and limits: The CD4+ T cell repertoires from Susac syndrome exhibited no clonal expansion.

The V end lost 7 bases, the J end lost 7 bases, and 12 bases lay between the germline ends. The CDR3 runs to 12 residues. The germline V gene has CDR1 LNHDA and CDR2 SQIVND (reference sequence). Random hexamers primed reverse transcription of about 0.5 to 1 ug RNA. MiXCR, applied by TCRdb to the immunoSEQ multiplex PCR reads, yields one record per CDR3 protein. Seen here are some 150,000 distinct CDR3 sequences, approximately 95% observed once, and the top ten hold 0.15% to 0.2%. Remarks on this clonotype: As yet, its antigen is unknown.

This chain connects TRBV19 to TRBJ2-3; D is ambiguous. The sequence was collected from a human donor with Susac syndrome. Sequenced sample: CD4+ T cells from PBMCs. CDR3 DNA sequence: TGTGCCAGTACCGGAGAAGGACATACGCAGTATTTT. Residues: CASTGEGHTQYF.